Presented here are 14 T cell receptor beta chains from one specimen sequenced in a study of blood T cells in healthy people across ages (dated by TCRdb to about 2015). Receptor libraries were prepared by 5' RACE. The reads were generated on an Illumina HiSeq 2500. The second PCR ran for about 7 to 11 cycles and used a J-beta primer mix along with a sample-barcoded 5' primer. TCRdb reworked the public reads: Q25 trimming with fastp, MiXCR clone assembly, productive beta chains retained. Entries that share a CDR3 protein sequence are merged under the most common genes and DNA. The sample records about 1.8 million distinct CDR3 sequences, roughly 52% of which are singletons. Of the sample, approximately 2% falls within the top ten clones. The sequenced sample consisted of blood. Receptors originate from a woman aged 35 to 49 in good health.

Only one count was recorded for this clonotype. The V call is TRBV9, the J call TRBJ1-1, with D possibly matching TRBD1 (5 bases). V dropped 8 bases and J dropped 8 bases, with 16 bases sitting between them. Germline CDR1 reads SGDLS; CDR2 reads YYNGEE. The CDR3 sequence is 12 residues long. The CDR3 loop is CASEGPTCEAFF. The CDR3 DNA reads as TGTGCCAGTGAGGGGCCAACGTGCGAAGCTTTCTTT.

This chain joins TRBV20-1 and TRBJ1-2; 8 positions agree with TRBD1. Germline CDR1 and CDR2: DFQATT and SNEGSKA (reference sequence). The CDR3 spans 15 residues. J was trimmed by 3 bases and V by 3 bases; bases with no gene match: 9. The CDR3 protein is CSASFPQGVHYGYTF. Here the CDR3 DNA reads TGCAGTGCTAGTTTTCCACAGGGGGTACACTATGGCTACACCTTC.

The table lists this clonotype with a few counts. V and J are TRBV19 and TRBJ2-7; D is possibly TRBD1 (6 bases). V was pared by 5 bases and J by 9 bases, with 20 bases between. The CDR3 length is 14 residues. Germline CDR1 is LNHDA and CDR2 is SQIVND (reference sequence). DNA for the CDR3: TGTGCCAGTAGTCCAAAACAAGCAGGGGCGGGGCAGTACTTC. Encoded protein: CASSPKQAGAGQYF.

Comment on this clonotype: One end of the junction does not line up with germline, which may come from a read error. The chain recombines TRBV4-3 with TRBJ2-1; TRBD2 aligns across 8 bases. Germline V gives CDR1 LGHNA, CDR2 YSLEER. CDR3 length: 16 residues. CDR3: CAGSQDLGTSNNEQFF. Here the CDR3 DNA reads TGCGCCGGCAGCCAAGATTTGGGGACTAGTAACAATGAGCAGTTCTTC.

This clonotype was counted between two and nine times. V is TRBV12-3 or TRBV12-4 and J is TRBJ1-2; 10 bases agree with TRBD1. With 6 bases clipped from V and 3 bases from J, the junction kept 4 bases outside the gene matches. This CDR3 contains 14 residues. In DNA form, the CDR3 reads TGTGCCAGCAGAGTGGGACAGGGGTACTATGGCTACACCTTC. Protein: CASRVGQGYYGYTF.

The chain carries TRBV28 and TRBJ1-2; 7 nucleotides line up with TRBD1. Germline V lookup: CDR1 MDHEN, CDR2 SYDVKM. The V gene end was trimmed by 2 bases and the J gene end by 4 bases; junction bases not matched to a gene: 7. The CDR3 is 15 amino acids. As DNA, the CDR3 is TGTGCCAGCAGTTTAGGGGACAGACTAATCTATGGCTACACCTTC. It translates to CASSLGDRLIYGYTF.

For the CDR3, the DNA is TGTGCCAGCGGGTTGGCGGGGGGCACCACAGATACGCAGTATTTT. Translating gives CASGLAGGTTDTQYF. This chain connects TRBV11-2 to TRBJ2-3; 8 bases map to TRBD2. The CDR3 is 15 residues long. Losses at the gene ends were 8 bases for V and 2 bases for J; bases not matched to a gene: 9. Germline CDR1 reads SGHAT; CDR2 reads FQNNGV.

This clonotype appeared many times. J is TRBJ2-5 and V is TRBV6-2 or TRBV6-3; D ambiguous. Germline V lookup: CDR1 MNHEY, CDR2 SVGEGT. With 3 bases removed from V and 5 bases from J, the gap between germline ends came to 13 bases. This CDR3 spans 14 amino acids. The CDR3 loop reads CASSYGHQLETQYF. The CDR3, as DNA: TGTGCCAGCAGTTATGGGCACCAATTGGAGACCCAGTACTTC.

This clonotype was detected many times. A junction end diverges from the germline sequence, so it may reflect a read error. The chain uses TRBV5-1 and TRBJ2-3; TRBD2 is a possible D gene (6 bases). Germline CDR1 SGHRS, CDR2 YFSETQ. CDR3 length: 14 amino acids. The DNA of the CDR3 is TGTGCCAGCAGTTTTGGGACTTCGACAGATACGCAGTATTTT. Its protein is CASSFGTSTDTQYF.

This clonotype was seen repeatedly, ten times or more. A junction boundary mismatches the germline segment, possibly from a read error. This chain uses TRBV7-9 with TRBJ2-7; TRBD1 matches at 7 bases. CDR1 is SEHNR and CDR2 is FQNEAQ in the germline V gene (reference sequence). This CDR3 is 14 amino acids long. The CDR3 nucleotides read TGTGCCAGCAGTTTAGGGGACAGACCATACGAGCAGTACTTC. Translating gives CASSLGDRPYEQYF.

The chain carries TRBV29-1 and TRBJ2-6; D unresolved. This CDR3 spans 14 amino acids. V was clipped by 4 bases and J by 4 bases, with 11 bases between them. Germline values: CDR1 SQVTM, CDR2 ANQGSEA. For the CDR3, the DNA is TGCAGCGTTGTAATAGGGAAAGGGGCCAACGTCCTGACTTTC. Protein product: CSVVIGKGANVLTF.

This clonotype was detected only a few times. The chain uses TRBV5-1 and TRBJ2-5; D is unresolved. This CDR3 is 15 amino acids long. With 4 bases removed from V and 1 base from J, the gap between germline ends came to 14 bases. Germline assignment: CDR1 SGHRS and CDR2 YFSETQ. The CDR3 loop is CASSPLMTRQETQYF. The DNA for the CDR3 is TGCGCCAGCAGCCCCTTAATGACACGCCAAGAGACCCAGTACTTC.

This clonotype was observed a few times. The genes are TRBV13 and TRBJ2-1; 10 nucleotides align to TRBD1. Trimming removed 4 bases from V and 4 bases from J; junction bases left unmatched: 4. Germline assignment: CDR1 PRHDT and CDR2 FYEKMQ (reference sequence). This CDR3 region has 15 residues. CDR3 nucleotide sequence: TGTGCCAGCAGCTCAGACAGGGGGCTTTACAATGAGCAGTTCTTC. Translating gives CASSSDRGLYNEQFF.

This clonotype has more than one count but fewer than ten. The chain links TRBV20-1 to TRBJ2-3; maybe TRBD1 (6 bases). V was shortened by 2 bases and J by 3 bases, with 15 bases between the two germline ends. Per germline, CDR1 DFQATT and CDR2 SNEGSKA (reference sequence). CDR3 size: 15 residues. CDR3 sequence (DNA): TGCAGTGCTAGACGTGGGGGCCACCGGACAGATACGCAGTATTTT. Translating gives CSARRGGHRTDTQYF.